This T cell receptor beta chain was identified during a study of graft-versus-host responses after intestinal transplantation. Across the whole study: The recipients all started with anti-thymocyte globulin induction and then took tacrolimus and steroids for around three years. Whole-study results and caveats: Detected in recipient marrow were GvH clones, some of which were first observed in ileum or blood.

Profiling relied on immunoSEQ multiplex PCR, and the TCRdb table lists in-frame clones only, not all of them. The sample lists tens of thousands of clones, approximately 95% occurring once. As concerns this clone: Its antigen is still unknown.

The receptor's source is a human donor who was the organ donor for an intestinal transplant. Sequenced material: unstimulated CD4+ T cells sorted from spleen or lymph node cells, taken before transplant.

The CDR3 nucleotides are TGTGCCAGCGGGGACGGCGCGCAGAGCACTGAAGCTTTCTTT. Translated: CASGDGAQSTEAFF. The chain is built from TRBV6-5 and TRBJ1-1; tentative D call: TRBD1 (5 bases). CDR3 length: 14 residues. Trimming removed 8 bases at V and 4 bases at J, with 17 bases between. CDR1 and CDR2 from the germline V gene are MNHEY and SVGAGI.